This T cell receptor beta chain appears in the sequencing data of a study of T cell clones after liver transplantation. Study-level information: A pre-transplant mixed lymphocyte reaction with TCRbeta sequencing defined graft-donor-reactive clones followed in post-transplant blood. As an antigen-independent comparator, third-party-reactive TCRbeta sequences came from pre-transplant mixed lymphocyte reactions.

CD3+CD4+ and CD3+CD8+ cells were FACS-sorted from thawed unstimulated PBMCs. This CDR3 region has 15 residues. Trimming took 5 bases from V and 6 from J; bases not matched to a gene: 8. CDR1 MNHNS and CDR2 SASEGT come from the germline V gene. The assay was immunoSEQ multiplex PCR, and TCRdb's table has in-frame clones only and misses some. This sample yields about 15,000 clones, of which around 90% are seen a single time; 48% belongs to the top ten. The starting material was CD8+ T cells from blood, obtained before liver transplant. This receptor was taken from a human donor who received a liver transplant. J is TRBJ2-2 and V is TRBV6-1; 8 nucleotides match TRBD1. CDR3 loop: CASSKTGGTAGELFF. The CDR3 DNA reads TGTGCCAGCAGTAAAACAGGGGGAACTGCCGGGGAGCTGTTTTTT.